Listed below are T cell receptor beta chains from one sample, sequenced in a study of cytomegalovirus exposure and HLA in healthy donors. Clones were sequenced by immunoSEQ multiplex PCR, and TCRdb holds only the in-frame ones, with some missing. This sample has over 150,000 clones, with almost 85% found just once. The sample taken for sequencing was PBMCs. These receptors came from a girl aged 10-17 years in good health and CMV-seropositive. Each CDR3 is given with its conserved first and last residue. The order of the fields is CDR3 protein, CDR3 length, V gene, J gene.

CDR3aa: CASSEPGSMAHVTF
len: 14
v_gene: TRBV25-1
j_gene: TRBJ1-2

CDR3aa: CASSLDILESNQPQHF
len: 16
v_gene: TRBV7-2
j_gene: TRBJ1-5

CDR3aa: CASSFARGLSYNEQFF
len: 16
v_gene: TRBV11-2
j_gene: TRBJ2-1

CDR3aa: CASSLTGTANYGYTF
len: 15
v_gene: TRBV6-1
j_gene: TRBJ1-2

CDR3aa: CASRLPGTAERGYTF
len: 15
v_gene: TRBV6-1
j_gene: TRBJ1-2

CDR3aa: CASSGRGQGTNEKLFF
len: 16
v_gene: TRBV5-1
j_gene: TRBJ1-4

CDR3aa: CASSQRLPWTGGYEQYF
len: 17
v_gene: TRBV16
j_gene: TRBJ2-7

CDR3aa: CASSLPATGTDTQYF
len: 15
v_gene: TRBV27
j_gene: TRBJ2-3

CDR3aa: CASSSPGLARFQYF
len: 14
v_gene: TRBV6-6
j_gene: TRBJ2-5

CDR3aa: CASRLQGMGMNTEAFF
len: 16
v_gene: TRBV5-1
j_gene: TRBJ1-1

CDR3aa: CASSQPGSPLHF
len: 12
v_gene: TRBV23-1
j_gene: TRBJ1-6

CDR3aa: CASSQGFWRGGINEQFF
len: 17
v_gene: TRBV4-2
j_gene: TRBJ2-1

CDR3aa: CASSSSESSYNEQFF
len: 15
v_gene: TRBV11-1
j_gene: TRBJ2-1

CDR3aa: CASAIRGAHNEQFF
len: 14
v_gene: TRBV4-2
j_gene: TRBJ2-1

CDR3aa: CASSPWAGYEQFF
len: 13
v_gene: TRBV7-9
j_gene: TRBJ2-1

CDR3aa: CASSLRLAGDEQYF
len: 14
v_gene: TRBV19
j_gene: TRBJ2-7

CDR3aa: CASSPSPDRLLGGYTF
len: 16
v_gene: TRBV4-1
j_gene: TRBJ1-2

CDR3aa: CASSVALDPGEAFF
len: 14
v_gene: TRBV9
j_gene: TRBJ1-1

CDR3aa: CASSLRQENEKLFF
len: 14
v_gene: TRBV13
j_gene: TRBJ1-4

CDR3aa: CASSDTGFTEAFF
len: 13
v_gene: TRBV6-5
j_gene: TRBJ1-1

CDR3aa: CASSRGTRTGELFF
len: 14
v_gene: TRBV4-1
j_gene: TRBJ2-2

CDR3aa: CASSSSTAGNTIYF
len: 14
v_gene: TRBV5-1
j_gene: TRBJ1-3

CDR3aa: CASSGRQGSYNSPLHF
len: 16
v_gene: TRBV6-1
j_gene: TRBJ1-6

CDR3aa: CASSLGGSTGGTYGYTF
len: 17
v_gene: TRBV7-2
j_gene: TRBJ1-2

CDR3aa: CASRPVESYEQYF
len: 13
v_gene: TRBV6-5
j_gene: TRBJ2-7

CDR3aa: CAWNNDMVHGYTF
len: 13
v_gene: TRBV30
j_gene: TRBJ1-2

CDR3aa: CSVDRRQGVETQYF
len: 14
v_gene: TRBV29-1
j_gene: TRBJ2-5

CDR3aa: CAISGAAPNEQFF
len: 13
v_gene: TRBV10-3
j_gene: TRBJ2-1

CDR3aa: CASSGGTGTNYGYTF
len: 15
v_gene: TRBV9
j_gene: TRBJ1-2

CDR3aa: CATSSLGQQPQHF
len: 13
v_gene: TRBV6-1
j_gene: TRBJ1-5

CDR3aa: CASSWREQGDDKNIQYF
len: 17
v_gene: TRBV7-9
j_gene: TRBJ2-4

CDR3aa: CASSFGLTQYF
len: 11
v_gene: TRBV7-2
j_gene: TRBJ2-5

CDR3aa: CASSVGTRGAETQYF
len: 15
v_gene: TRBV5-1
j_gene: TRBJ2-5

CDR3aa: CAWTPPKRGSGGYTF
len: 15
v_gene: TRBV30
j_gene: TRBJ1-2

CDR3aa: CASREVDRGNAKNIQYF
len: 17
v_gene: TRBV6-1
j_gene: TRBJ2-4

CDR3aa: CASSLEYRAYEQYF
len: 14
v_gene: TRBV11-3
j_gene: TRBJ2-7

CDR3aa: CASSPGTGGDEQYF
len: 14
v_gene: TRBV19
j_gene: TRBJ2-7

CDR3aa: CASSLVGRGSHNEQFF
len: 16
v_gene: TRBV5-1
j_gene: TRBJ2-1

CDR3aa: CASRAPTGELFF
len: 12
v_gene: TRBV2
j_gene: TRBJ2-2

CDR3aa: CASSIRGGSVTNEKLFF
len: 17
v_gene: TRBV5-5
j_gene: TRBJ1-4

CDR3aa: CAITERENGELFF
len: 13
v_gene: TRBV10-3
j_gene: TRBJ2-2